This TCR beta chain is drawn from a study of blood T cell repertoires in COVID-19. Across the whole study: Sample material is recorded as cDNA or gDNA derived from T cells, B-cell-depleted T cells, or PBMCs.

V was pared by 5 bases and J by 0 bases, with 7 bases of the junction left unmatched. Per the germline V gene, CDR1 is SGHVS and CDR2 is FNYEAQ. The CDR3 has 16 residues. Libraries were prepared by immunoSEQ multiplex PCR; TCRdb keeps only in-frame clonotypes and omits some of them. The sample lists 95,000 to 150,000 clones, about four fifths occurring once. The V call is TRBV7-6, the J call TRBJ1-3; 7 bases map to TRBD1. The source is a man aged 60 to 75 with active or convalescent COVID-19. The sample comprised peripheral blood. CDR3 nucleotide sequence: TGTGCCAGCAGCCTTTACCGGGACAGCTCTGGAAACACCATATATTTT. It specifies CASSLYRDSSGNTIYF.